These T cell receptor beta chains were read from a single sample in a study of cytomegalovirus exposure and HLA in healthy donors. Produced via immunoSEQ multiplex PCR; TCRdb's table is partial and in-frame only. The sample has 150,000 or so clones, around four fifths seen once; the top ten hold under 8.5%. Sequences were obtained from PBMCs. These TCRs come from a male donor in good health and CMV-seronegative. The CDR3 runs from the conserved cysteine through the conserved F or W. Each record gives: J gene, D gene, V gene, clone size, CDR3 DNA, CDR3 protein. D genes are given only for firm matches. Rows give clone size only sometimes, using once, few, many, or a class for an expanded clone.

>TRBJ1-4|.|TRBV28|.
TGTGCCAGCAGTTTATGGGGGGCCGAAAGACTGTTTTTT
CASSLWGAERLFF
>TRBJ2-7|.|TRBV5-1|.
TGCGCCAGCAGCCCATCAGTCGGGTATTACGAGCAGTACTTC
CASSPSVGYYEQYF
>TRBJ2-1|TRBD2|TRBV9|.
TGTGCCAGCAGCTCGAGCGGGGGGATGTACAATGAGCAGTTCTTC
CASSSSGGMYNEQFF
>TRBJ2-3|TRBD2|TRBV9|.
TGTGCCAGCAGCCATGGACTAGCGGGTAGCACAGATACGCAGTATTTT
CASSHGLAGSTDTQYF
>TRBJ2-5|TRBD1|TRBV25-1|.
TGTGCCACCCGGGGACAGGGGTACGAGACCCAGTACTTC
CATRGQGYETQYF
>TRBJ2-7|TRBD2|TRBV7-6|.
TGTGCCAGCAGCCTCGGACTAGTCTACGAGCAGTACTTC
CASSLGLVYEQYF
>TRBJ1-3|.|TRBV30|.
TGTGCCTCTCGCAGCTCTGGAAACACCATATATTTT
CASRSSGNTIYF
>TRBJ2-3|TRBD2|TRBV9|.
TGTGCCAGCAGTTTTGGACTAGCGGATACAGATACGCAGTATTTT
CASSFGLADTDTQYF
>TRBJ2-7|.|TRBV18|.
TGTGCCAGCTCACTACAGGGTACCACCTACGAGCAGTACTTC
CASSLQGTTYEQYF
>TRBJ2-6|TRBD2|TRBV29-1|few
TGCAGCGTTCGGGGGGTTTCTGGGGCCAACGTCCTGACTTTC
CSVRGVSGANVLTF
>TRBJ2-1|.|TRBV19|.
TGTGCCAGTAGTATGGGGGGGCTAGCGCTCTACAATGAGCAGTTCTTC
CASSMGGLALYNEQFF
>TRBJ2-7|TRBD1|TRBV27|once
TGTGCCAGCAGTCATGGACAGGGGCAGTACTTC
CASSHGQGQYF
>TRBJ2-3|TRBD1|TRBV19|.
TGTGCCAGTAGTATAGGACAGGGTCCTAGCACAGATACGCAGTATTTT
CASSIGQGPSTDTQYF
>TRBJ1-1|.|TRBV19|.
TGTGCCAGTAGTCTTACAGCGAACACTGAAGCTTTCTTT
CASSLTANTEAFF
>TRBJ2-5|TRBD2|TRBV28|.
TGTGCCAGCAGCCCGACTAGCAGGGAGACCCAGTACTTC
CASSPTSRETQYF
>TRBJ1-2|TRBD1|TRBV7-9|.
TGTGCCAGCAGCTTCGGGACAGGAGGGCCCAGGGATGGCTACACCTTC
CASSFGTGGPRDGYTF
>TRBJ2-7|TRBD1|TRBV6-6|.
TGTGCCAGCAGGCCTCGACAGGGGGCAGTGTACGAGCAGTACTTC
CASRPRQGAVYEQYF
>TRBJ2-1|.|TRBV6-5|.
TGTGCCAGCAGTTACTGGGGGGGCCGATACAATGAGCAGTTCTTC
CASSYWGGRYNEQFF
>TRBJ2-3|TRBD2|TRBV5-1|.
TGCGCCAGCAGCTTGGGCGGGGGGGCCGAAACGCAGTATTTT
CASSLGGGAETQYF
>TRBJ2-5|TRBD2|TRBV7-2|.
TGTGCCAGCAGCTGGGATAGCGGGGGGGCCAGGGAGACCCAGTACTTC
CASSWDSGGARETQYF
>TRBJ2-2|TRBD1|TRBV28|few
TGTGCCAGCAGTGTTGACAGGGGTCGCACCGGGGAGCTGTTTTTT
CASSVDRGRTGELFF
>TRBJ1-1|.|TRBV2|.
TGTGCCAGCAGTGAGTTTAGGGGGACTGAAGCTTTCTTT
CASSEFRGTEAFF
>TRBJ1-2|TRBD1|TRBV29-1|.
TGCAGCGTTGACCGGACAGGGTCTGATGGCTACACCTTC
CSVDRTGSDGYTF
>TRBJ1-2|TRBD1|TRBV28|.
TGTGCCAGCAGCGGGACAGCCCAATCCTATGGCTACACCTTC
CASSGTAQSYGYTF
>TRBJ2-2|.|TRBV7-9|.
TGTGCCAGCAGCTTAAGCAGGTTCGGGGTTCGGAGTACCGGGGAGCTGTTTTTT
CASSLSRFGVRSTGELFF
>TRBJ2-3|TRBD1|TRBV7-9|.
TGTGCCAGCAGCCTCCCCGCGACAGGGAGATCCACAGATACGCAGTATTTT
CASSLPATGRSTDTQYF
>TRBJ2-7|.|TRBV27|.
TGTGCCAGCAGTTTCCCCCCCCTTGGGGCGGGGGCCAAATACGAGCAGTACTTC
CASSFPPLGAGAKYEQYF
>TRBJ2-5|TRBD2|TRBV7-2|.
TGTGCCAGCAGCCCCACTTTGACTAGCGGGGGGGAGACCCAGTACTTC
CASSPTLTSGGETQYF
>TRBJ2-1|TRBD2|TRBV30|.
TGTGCCTGGAGTGTACTGGGGACTAGCTCCAATGAGCAGTTCTTC
CAWSVLGTSSNEQFF
>TRBJ2-1|TRBD1|TRBV5-1|.
TGCGCCAGCAGCCCCTGGACAGGGGTGGACAATGAGCAGTTCTTC
CASSPWTGVDNEQFF
>TRBJ2-3|.|TRBV7-2|.
TGTGCCAGCCGACCCGGACTTAGCACAGATACGCAGTATTTT
CASRPGLSTDTQYF
>TRBJ2-7|TRBD2|TRBV29-1|few
TGCAGCGCCCTCCTTACTAGCGGCTACGAGCAGTACTTC
CSALLTSGYEQYF